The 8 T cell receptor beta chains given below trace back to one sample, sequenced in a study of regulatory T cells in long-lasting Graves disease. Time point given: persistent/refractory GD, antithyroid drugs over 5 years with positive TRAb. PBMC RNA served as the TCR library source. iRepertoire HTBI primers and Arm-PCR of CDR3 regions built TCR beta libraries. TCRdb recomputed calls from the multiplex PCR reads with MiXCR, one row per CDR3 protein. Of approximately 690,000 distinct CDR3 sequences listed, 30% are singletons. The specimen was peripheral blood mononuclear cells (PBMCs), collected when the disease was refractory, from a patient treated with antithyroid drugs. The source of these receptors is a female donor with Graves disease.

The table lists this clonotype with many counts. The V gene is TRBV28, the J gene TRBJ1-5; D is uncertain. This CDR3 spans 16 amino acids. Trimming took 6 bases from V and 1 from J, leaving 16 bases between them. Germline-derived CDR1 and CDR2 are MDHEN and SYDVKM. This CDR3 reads CASSHLGQMSNQPQHF. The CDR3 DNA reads TGTGCCAGCAGCCATCTCGGGCAGATGAGCAATCAGCCCCAGCATTTT.

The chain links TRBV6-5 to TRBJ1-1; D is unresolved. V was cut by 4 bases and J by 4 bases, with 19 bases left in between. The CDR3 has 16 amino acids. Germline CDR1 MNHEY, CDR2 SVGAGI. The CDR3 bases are TGTGCCAGCAGTTTAACCCCTGGCAGGATCGTCACTGAAGCTTTCTTT. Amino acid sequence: CASSLTPGRIVTEAFF.

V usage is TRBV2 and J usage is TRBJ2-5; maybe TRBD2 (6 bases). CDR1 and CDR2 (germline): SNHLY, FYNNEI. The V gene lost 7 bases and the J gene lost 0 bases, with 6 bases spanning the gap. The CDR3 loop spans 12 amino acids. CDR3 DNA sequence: TGTGCCAGCACTAGCGACCAAGAGACCCAGTACTTC. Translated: CASTSDQETQYF.

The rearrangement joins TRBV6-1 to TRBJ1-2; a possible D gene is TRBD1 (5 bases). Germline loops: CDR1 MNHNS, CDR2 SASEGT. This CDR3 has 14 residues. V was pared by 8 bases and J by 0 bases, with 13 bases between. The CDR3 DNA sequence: TGTGCCAGCTCCCCCCGGGACCCTAACTATGGCTACACCTTC. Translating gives CASSPRDPNYGYTF.

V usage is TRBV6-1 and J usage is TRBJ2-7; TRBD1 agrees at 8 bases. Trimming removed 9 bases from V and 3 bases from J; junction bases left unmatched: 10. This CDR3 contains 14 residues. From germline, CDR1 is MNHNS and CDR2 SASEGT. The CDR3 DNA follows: TGTGCCAGTGTACAGGGGGTTTTTGACTACGAGCAGTACTTC. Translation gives CASVQGVFDYEQYF.

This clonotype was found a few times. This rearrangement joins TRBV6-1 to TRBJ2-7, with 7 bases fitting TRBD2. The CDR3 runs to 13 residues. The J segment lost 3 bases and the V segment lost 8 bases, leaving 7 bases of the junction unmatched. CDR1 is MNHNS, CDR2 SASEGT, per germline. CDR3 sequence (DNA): TGTGCCAGCGGACTAGAGTTCGGCTACGAGCAGTACTTC. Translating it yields CASGLEFGYEQYF.

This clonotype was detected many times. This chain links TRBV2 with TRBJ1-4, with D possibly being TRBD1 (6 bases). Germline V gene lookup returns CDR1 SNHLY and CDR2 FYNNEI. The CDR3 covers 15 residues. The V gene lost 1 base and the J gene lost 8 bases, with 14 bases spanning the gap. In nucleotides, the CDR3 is TGTGCCAGCAGTGAAGGAAGGGGGGCTGGGGAAAAACTGTTTTTT. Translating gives CASSEGRGAGEKLFF. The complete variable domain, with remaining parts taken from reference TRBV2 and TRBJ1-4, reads EPEVTQTPSHQVTQMGQEVILRCVPISNHLYFYWYRQILGQKVEFLVSFYNNEISEKSEIFDDQFSVERPDGSNFTLKIRSTKLEDSAMYFCASSEGRGAGEKLFFGSGTQLSVL.

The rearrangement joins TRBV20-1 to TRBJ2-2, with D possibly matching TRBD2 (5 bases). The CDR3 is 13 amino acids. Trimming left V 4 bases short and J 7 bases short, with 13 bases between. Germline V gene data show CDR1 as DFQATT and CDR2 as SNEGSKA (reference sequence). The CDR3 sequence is CSAKRAVFGELFF. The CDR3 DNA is TGCAGTGCTAAGAGGGCAGTTTTCGGGGAGCTGTTTTTT.